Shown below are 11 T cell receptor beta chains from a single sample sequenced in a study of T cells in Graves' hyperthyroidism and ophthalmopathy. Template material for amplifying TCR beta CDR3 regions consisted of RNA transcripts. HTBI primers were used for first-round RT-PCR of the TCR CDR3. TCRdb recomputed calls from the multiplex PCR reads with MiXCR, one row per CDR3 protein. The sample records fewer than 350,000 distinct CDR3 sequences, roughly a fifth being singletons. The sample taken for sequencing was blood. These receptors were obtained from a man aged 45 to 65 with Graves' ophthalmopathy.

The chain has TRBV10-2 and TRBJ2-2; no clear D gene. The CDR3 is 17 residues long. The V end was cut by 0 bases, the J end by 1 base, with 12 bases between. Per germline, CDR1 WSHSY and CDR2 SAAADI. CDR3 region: CASSESRSTLNTGELFF. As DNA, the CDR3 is TGCGCCAGCAGTGAGTCCCGTTCGACTTTGAACACCGGGGAGCTGTTTTTT.

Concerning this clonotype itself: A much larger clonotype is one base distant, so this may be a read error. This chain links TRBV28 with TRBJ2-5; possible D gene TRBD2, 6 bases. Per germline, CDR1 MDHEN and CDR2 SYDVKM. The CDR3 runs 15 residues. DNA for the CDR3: TGTGCCAGCAGTTTATCGGGGGTTCCCCAAGGGACCCAGTACTTC. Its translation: CASSLSGVPQGTQYF.

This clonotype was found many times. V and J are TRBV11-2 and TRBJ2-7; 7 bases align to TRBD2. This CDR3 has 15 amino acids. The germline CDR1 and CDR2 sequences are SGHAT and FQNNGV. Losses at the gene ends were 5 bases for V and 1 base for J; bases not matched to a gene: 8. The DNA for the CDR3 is TGTGCCAGCAGCCCAGGGACGGGAGGTTCCTACGAGCAGTACTTC. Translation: CASSPGTGGSYEQYF.

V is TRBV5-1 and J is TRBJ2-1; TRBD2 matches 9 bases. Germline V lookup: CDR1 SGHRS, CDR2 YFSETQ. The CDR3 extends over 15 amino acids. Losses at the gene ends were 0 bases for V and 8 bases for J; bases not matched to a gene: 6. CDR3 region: CASSLGAGGPDEQFF. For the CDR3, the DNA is TGCGCCAGCAGCTTGGGCGCGGGAGGGCCCGATGAGCAGTTCTTC. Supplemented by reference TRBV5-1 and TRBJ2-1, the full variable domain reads KAGVTQTPRYLIKTRGQQVTLSCSPISGHRSVSWYQQTPGQGLQFLFEYFSETQRNKGNFPGRFSGRQFSNSRSEMNVSTLELGDSALYLCASSLGAGGPDEQFFGPGTRLTVL.

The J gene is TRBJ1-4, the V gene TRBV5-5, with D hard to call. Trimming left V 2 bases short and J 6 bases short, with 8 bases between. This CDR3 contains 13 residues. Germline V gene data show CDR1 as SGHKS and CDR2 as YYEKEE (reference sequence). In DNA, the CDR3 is TGTGCCAGCAGCTTAACCCCTGATGAAAAACTGTTTTTT. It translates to CASSLTPDEKLFF.

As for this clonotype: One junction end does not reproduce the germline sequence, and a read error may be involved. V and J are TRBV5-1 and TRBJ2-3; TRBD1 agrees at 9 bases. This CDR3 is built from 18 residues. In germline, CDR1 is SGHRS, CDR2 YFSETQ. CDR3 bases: TGCGCCAACAGCCCGGAACAGGGGGCCCGCGTTATAGTAGATACGCAGTATTTT. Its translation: CANSPEQGARVIVDTQYF.

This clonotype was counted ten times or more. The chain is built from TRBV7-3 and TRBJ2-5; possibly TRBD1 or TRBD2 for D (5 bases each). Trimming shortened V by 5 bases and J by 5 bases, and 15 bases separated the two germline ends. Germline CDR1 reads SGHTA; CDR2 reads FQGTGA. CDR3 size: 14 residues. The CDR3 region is CASSPGTLGETQYF. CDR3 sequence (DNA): TGTGCCAGCAGCCCCGGGACCCTCGGTGAGACCCAGTACTTC.

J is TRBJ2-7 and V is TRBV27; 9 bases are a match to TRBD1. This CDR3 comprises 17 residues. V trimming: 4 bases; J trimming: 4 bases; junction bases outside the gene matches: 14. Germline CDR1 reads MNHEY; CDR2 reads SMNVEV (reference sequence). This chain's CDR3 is CASSSGQGRSGEYEQYF. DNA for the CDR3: TGTGCCAGCAGTTCCGGACAGGGGAGATCGGGGGAATACGAGCAGTACTTC.

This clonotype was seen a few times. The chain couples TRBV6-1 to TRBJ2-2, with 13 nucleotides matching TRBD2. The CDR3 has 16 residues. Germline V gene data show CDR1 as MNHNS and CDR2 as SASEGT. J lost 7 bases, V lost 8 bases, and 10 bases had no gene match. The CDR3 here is CASLELAGGGYGELFF. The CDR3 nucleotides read TGTGCCAGCTTAGAACTAGCGGGAGGGGGTTACGGGGAGCTGTTTTTT.

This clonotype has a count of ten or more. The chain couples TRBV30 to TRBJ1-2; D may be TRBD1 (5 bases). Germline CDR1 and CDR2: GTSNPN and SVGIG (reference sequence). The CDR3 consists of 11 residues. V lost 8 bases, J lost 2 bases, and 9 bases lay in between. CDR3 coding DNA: TGTGCCAAGGGGTTCAACTATGGCTACACCTTC. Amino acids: CAKGFNYGYTF.

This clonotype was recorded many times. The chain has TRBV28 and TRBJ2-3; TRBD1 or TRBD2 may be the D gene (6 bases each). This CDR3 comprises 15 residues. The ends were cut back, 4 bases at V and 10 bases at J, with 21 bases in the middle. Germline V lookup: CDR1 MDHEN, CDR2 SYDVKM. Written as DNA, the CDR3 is TGTGCCAGCAGTTCCCCTCGGGCGGGACATACCTCGCAGTATTTT. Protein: CASSSPRAGHTSQYF.